The next 17 T cell receptor beta chains were all read from a single sample in a study of Ad26.COV2.S vaccination and SARS-CoV-2 variants. Sample treatment: some 19 received Ad26.COV2.S at low or high dose, single or two shots; 5 received placebo; per-sample allocation not given. Day 63 after the first vaccine or placebo injection was the time point for sampling. Clones were read by immunoSEQ multiplex PCR, and TCRdb kept only the in-frame ones, dropping some. The repertoire holds about 440,000 clones, around nine tenths seen once, with around 13% in the top ten. Sequenced here: peripheral blood, sampled in a trial of Ad26.COV2.S vaccine versus placebo. These receptors were obtained from a person between 18 and 65 years old who received the Ad26.COV2.S COVID-19 vaccine or a placebo.

V gene TRBV5-1 combines with J gene TRBJ1-2; TRBD1 matches 9 bases. This CDR3 comprises 14 residues. CDR1 is SGHRS and CDR2 is YFSETQ in the germline V gene. V gave up 4 bases and J gave up 3 bases; unmatched junction bases: 4. CDR3 coding DNA: TGCGCCAGCAGCCCGTGGACAGGGGACTATGGCTACACCTTC. As protein: CASSPWTGDYGYTF.

This clone was picked up a small number of times. V is TRBV6-1 and J is TRBJ2-7, with 11 bases identical to TRBD2. J gave up 0 bases and V 4 bases, and 14 bases lay outside the gene matches. CDR1 and CDR2 from the germline V gene are MNHNS and SASEGT. The CDR3 loop spans 19 amino acids. Here the CDR3 reads CASSASGGAGLAASYEQYF. CDR3 in DNA: TGTGCCAGCAGTGCCTCGGGAGGGGCGGGACTAGCGGCCTCCTACGAGCAGTACTTC.

The chain recombines TRBV15 with TRBJ1-5; tentative D call: TRBD1 (5 bases). Per germline, CDR1 LNHNV and CDR2 YYDKDF (reference sequence). V was cut by 2 bases and J by 5 bases, with 13 bases left in between. CDR3 length equals 15 residues. CDR3 loop: CATSRIMLGDQPQHF. CDR3 in DNA: TGTGCCACCAGCAGAATAATGCTGGGGGATCAGCCCCAGCATTTT.

The chain carries TRBV10-3 and TRBJ2-1, with D unclear. V was trimmed by 11 bases and J by 7 bases, leaving 15 bases between them. The CDR3 runs 12 residues. Germline V gives CDR1 ENHRY, CDR2 SYGVKD. The CDR3 sequence is CASAVVRNEQFF. The DNA for the CDR3 is TGTGCCTCTGCGGTCGTGAGGAATGAGCAGTTCTTC.

The chain joins TRBV5-1 to TRBJ2-2, with a weak D call TRBD1 (5 bases). Germline CDR1 SGHRS, CDR2 YFSETQ. There are 14 residues in the CDR3. V lost 7 bases and J 1 base, leaving 11 bases between the germline ends. For the CDR3, the DNA is TGCGCCAGCGAATATACAGGGAACACCGGGGAGCTGTTTTTT. This gives the protein CASEYTGNTGELFF.

The V call is TRBV9, the J call TRBJ2-7; D call uncertain. Germline assignment: CDR1 SGDLS and CDR2 YYNGEE. CDR3 length: 12 residues. With 4 bases removed from V and 8 bases from J, the gap between germline ends came to 13 bases. The CDR3 region has the DNA TGTGCCAGCAGCTCGTTAGCAGGACAGCAGTACTTC. It encodes CASSSLAGQQYF.

J is TRBJ2-2 and V is TRBV11-2, with no clear D. Trimming took off 1 base at V and 8 bases at J, with 14 bases between the two ends. CDR1 is SGHAT and CDR2 is FQNNGV in the germline V gene. The CDR3 is 15 amino acids. For the CDR3, the DNA is TGTGCCAGCAGCTTAGGTCCAGGAACTACGGGGGAGCTGTTTTTT. Translation: CASSLGPGTTGELFF. Based on the CDR3 plus reference TRBV11-2 and TRBJ2-2, the full variable domain is EAGVAQSPRYKIIEKRQSVAFWCNPISGHATLYWYQQILGQGPKLLIQFQNNGVVDDSQLPKDRFSAERLKGVDSTLKIQPAKLEDSAVYLCASSLGPGTTGELFFGEGSRLTVL.

The V gene is TRBV7-2, the J gene TRBJ2-3; D is ambiguous. The germline gives CDR1 SGHTA, CDR2 FQGNSA. With 5 bases removed from V and 1 base from J, the gap between germline ends came to 10 bases. The CDR3 is 14 residues long. This chain's CDR3 is CASSPAVGTDTQYF. The CDR3 coding sequence is TGTGCCAGCAGCCCCGCCGTGGGCACAGATACGCAGTATTTT.

The rearrangement joins TRBV7-2 to TRBJ2-3; TRBD2 might be the D (5 bases). Trimming left V 0 bases short and J 5 bases short, with 9 bases between. Germline values: CDR1 SGHTA, CDR2 FQGNSA. This CDR3 has 14 amino acids. This chain's CDR3 is CASSLARAGDTQYF. The CDR3 DNA reads TGTGCCAGCAGCTTAGCGCGGGCGGGAGATACGCAGTATTTT.

The genes are TRBV4-3 and TRBJ1-1; TRBD1 is a possible D gene (6 bases). This CDR3 comprises 15 residues. V lost 1 base, J lost 1 base, and 10 bases lay in between. The germline V gene has CDR1 LGHNA and CDR2 YSLEER. In nucleotides, the CDR3 is TGCGCCAGCAGCCAAGTCCCACAGGGGAACACTGAAGCTTTCTTT. Translation gives CASSQVPQGNTEAFF.

As regards this clone: The same CDR3 arises from other DNA sequences in this sample as well. The chain has TRBV5-6 and TRBJ2-5; D call uncertain. This CDR3 spans 11 amino acids. V shed 1 base and J shed 5 bases, with 3 bases lying between them. The germline gives CDR1 SGHDT, CDR2 YYEEEE. The chain's CDR3 is CASSLRETQYF. CDR3 nucleotide sequence: TGTGCCAGCAGCTTGCGGGAGACCCAGTACTTC.

The chain has TRBV28 and TRBJ2-7; 10 bases fit TRBD2. Germline lookup yields CDR1 MDHEN and CDR2 SYDVKM. V dropped 6 bases and J dropped 1; count of bases not matched to a gene: 9. This CDR3 is built from 16 residues. CDR3 nucleotides: TGTGCCAGCAGCTCACCCCGGACTAGCGGTTCCTACGAGCAGTACTTC. It yields the protein CASSSPRTSGSYEQYF. Together with reference TRBV28 and TRBJ2-7, the CDR3 gives the full variable domain: DVKVTQSSRYLVKRTGEKVFLECVQDMDHENMFWYRQDPGLGLRLIYFSYDVKMKEKGDIPEGYSVSREKKERFSLILESASTNQTSMYLCASSSPRTSGSYEQYFGPGTRLTVT.

The V and J genes are TRBV29-1 and TRBJ2-7; D tentatively fits TRBD1 or TRBD2 (5 bases each). Germline CDR1 is SQVTM and CDR2 is ANQGSEA. The CDR3 consists of 10 residues. Trimming left V 5 bases short and J 9 bases short, with 11 bases between. The CDR3 loop is CSVTAGGQYF. The CDR3 DNA sequence: TGCAGCGTTACCGCTGGGGGGCAGTACTTC.

The J gene is TRBJ2-3, the V gene TRBV29-1; maybe TRBD2 (6 bases). V lost 7 bases, J lost 3 bases, and 14 bases lay in between. This CDR3 comprises 13 residues. CDR1 is SQVTM, CDR2 ANQGSEA, per germline. This chain's CDR3 is CSALFRGTDTQYF. CDR3 bases: TGCAGCGCCCTGTTTCGGGGGACAGATACGCAGTATTTT.

This chain uses TRBV4-2 with TRBJ2-1, with D tentatively TRBD1 or TRBD2 (6 bases each). The CDR3 runs 15 residues. Between the trimmed V and J ends, which lost 1 base and 8 bases, there was a span of 15 bases. Looked up from germline, CDR1 is LGHNA and CDR2 is YNFKEQ. CDR3 in amino acids: CASSQAGAGRYEQFF. CDR3 coding DNA: TGTGCCAGCAGCCAAGCAGGGGCGGGACGCTATGAGCAGTTCTTC.

V gene TRBV12-3 or TRBV12-4 combines with J gene TRBJ1-2; no clear D gene. Trimming took off 10 bases at V and 2 bases at J, with 11 bases between the two ends. This CDR3 region has 12 residues. Here the CDR3 reads CAIRAGNYGYTF. CDR3 nucleotides: TGTGCCATACGTGCGGGGAACTATGGCTACACCTTC.

This clone has a single count. The junction departs from the called germline gene at one end, perhaps through a read error. The chain uses TRBV7-6 and TRBJ2-5, with D maybe TRBD2 (6 bases). The CDR3 spans 16 residues. Germline CDR1 reads SGHVS; CDR2 reads FNYEAQ. The CDR3 DNA follows: TGTGCCAGCAGCTTAGGACCAGGTGCGGGCGGGGAGACCCGGTACTTC. It codes for CASSLGPGAGGETRYF.